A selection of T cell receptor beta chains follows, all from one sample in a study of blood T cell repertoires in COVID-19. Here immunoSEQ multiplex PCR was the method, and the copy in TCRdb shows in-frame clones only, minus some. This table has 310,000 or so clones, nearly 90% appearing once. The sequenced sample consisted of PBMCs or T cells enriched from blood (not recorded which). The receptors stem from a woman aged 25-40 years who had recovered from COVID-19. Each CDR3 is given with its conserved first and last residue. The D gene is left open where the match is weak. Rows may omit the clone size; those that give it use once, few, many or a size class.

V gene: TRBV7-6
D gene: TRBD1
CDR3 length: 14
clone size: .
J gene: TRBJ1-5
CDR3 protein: CASSSGTGNQPQHF
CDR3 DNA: TGTGCCAGCAGCTCCGGGACAGGGAATCAGCCCCAGCATTTT

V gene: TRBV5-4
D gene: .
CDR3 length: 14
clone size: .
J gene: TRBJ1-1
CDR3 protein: CASSLGGGGTEAFF
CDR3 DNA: TGTGCCAGCAGCTTGGGGGGGGGTGGAACTGAAGCTTTCTTT

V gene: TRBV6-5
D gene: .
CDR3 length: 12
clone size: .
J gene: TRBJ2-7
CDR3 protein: CASSFGRGEQYF
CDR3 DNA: TGTGCCAGCAGTTTCGGAAGAGGCGAGCAGTACTTC

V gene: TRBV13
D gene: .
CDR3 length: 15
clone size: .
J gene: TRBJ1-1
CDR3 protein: CASSDRGGIGTEAFF
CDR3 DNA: TGTGCCAGCAGCGACCGCGGGGGGATTGGCACTGAAGCTTTCTTT

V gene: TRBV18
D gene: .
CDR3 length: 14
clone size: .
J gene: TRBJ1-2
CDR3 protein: CASSPKDSQGGYTF
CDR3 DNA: TGTGCCAGCTCACCGAAGGACAGCCAGGGGGGCTACACCTTC

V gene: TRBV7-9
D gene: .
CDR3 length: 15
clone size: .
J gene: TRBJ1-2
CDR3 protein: CASSTSGGSNFGYTF
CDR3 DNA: TGTGCCAGCAGCACCTCGGGGGGGAGCAACTTTGGCTACACCTTC

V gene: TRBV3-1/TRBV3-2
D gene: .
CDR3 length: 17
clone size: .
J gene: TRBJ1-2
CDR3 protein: CASSPGWAAIANYGYTF
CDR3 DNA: TGTGCCAGCAGCCCCGGGTGGGCGGCTATAGCGAACTATGGCTACACCTTC

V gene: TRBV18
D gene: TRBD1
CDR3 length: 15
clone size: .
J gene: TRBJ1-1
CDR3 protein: CASSLASGGSTEAFF
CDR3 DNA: TGTGCCAGCTCACTTGCCTCAGGGGGTTCGACTGAAGCTTTCTTT

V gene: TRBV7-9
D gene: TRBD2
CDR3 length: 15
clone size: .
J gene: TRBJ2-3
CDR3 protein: CASTTAGGPPDTQYF
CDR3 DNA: TGTGCCAGCACCACAGCGGGGGGGCCCCCAGATACGCAGTATTTT

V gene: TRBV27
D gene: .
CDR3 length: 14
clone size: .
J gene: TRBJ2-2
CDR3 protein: CASSLRENTGELFF
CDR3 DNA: TGTGCCAGCAGTCTCAGGGAGAACACCGGGGAGCTGTTTTTT

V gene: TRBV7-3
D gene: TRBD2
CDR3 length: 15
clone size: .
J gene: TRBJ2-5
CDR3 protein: CASRKGLAAQETQYF
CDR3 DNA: TGTGCCAGCAGAAAAGGACTAGCGGCACAAGAGACCCAGTACTTC

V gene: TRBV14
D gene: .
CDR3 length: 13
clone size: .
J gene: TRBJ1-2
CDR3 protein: CASSQPRGGGYTF
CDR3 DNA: TGTGCCAGCAGCCAACCCCGGGGGGGTGGCTACACCTTC

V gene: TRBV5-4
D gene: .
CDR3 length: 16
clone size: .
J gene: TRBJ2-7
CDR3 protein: CASSLYSPGSTYEQYF
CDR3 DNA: TGTGCCAGCAGCTTGTACAGTCCGGGATCGACCTACGAGCAGTACTTC

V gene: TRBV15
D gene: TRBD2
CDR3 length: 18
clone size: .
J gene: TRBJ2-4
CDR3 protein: CATSRTTSPGLAGGQVYF
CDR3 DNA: TGTGCCACCAGCCGGACGACATCTCCGGGACTAGCGGGGGGGCAAGTGTACTTC

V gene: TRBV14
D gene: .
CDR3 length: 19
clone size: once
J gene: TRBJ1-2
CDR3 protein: CASSQGWGLATTQGYGYTF
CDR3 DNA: TGTGCCAGCAGCCAAGGTTGGGGACTAGCTACTACCCAAGGCTATGGCTACACCTTC

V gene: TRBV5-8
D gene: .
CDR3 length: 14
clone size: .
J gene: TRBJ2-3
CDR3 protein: CASSLGGNTDTQYF
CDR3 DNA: TGTGCCAGCAGCTTGGGCGGGAACACAGATACGCAGTATTTT

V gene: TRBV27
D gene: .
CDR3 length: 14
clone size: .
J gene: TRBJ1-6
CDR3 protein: CASRGHINNSPLHF
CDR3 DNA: TGTGCCAGCAGGGGACACATAAATAATTCACCCCTCCACTTT

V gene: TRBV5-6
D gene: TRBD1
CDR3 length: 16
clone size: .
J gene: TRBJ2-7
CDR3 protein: CASSGRDRGFSYEQYF
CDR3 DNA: TGTGCCAGCAGCGGGAGGGACAGGGGTTTTTCCTACGAGCAGTACTTC

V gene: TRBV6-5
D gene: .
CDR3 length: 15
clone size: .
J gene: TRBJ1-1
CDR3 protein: CASSYSNRPEQEAFF
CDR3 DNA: TGTGCCAGCAGTTACTCTAACAGGCCGGAGCAAGAAGCTTTCTTT

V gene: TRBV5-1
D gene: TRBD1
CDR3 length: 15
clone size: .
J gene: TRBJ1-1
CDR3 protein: CASSFLQGWNTEAFF
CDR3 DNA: TGCGCCAGCAGCTTTTTACAGGGGTGGAACACTGAAGCTTTCTTT

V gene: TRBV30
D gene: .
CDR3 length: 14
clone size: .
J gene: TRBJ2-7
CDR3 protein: CAWTPIDRTYEQYF
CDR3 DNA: TGTGCCTGGACCCCTATAGACAGGACCTACGAGCAGTACTTC

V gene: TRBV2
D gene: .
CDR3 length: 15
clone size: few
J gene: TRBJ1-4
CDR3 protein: CASTPTPVTNEKLFF
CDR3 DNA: TGTGCCAGCACCCCCACCCCAGTCACAAATGAAAAACTGTTTTTT